This entry is about one T cell receptor (beta chain). What it binds is not known. This entry belongs to a study of T cells in localized non-small cell lung cancer. Findings of the study overall: A median of about 54 of the top 100 tumor clones appeared in adjacent lung, which was paired and uninvolved. Heterogeneity cannot be ruled out, as sequencing used one tumor region only. Peak T cell clonality was found in uninvolved adjacent lung, exceeding tumor. A higher density of T cells in blood coincided with extended overall survival.

Produced via immunoSEQ multiplex PCR; TCRdb's table is partial and in-frame only. The data contain 25,000 to 30,000 clones, 80% to 85% of them seen just once; the ten biggest clones take up about 5.4%. With 4 bases clipped from V and 0 bases from J, the junction kept 12 bases outside the gene matches. Germline V gives CDR1 SGHRS, CDR2 YFSETQ. The length of the CDR3 is 17 residues. The receptor's source is a man between 35 and 75 years old with stage III lung adenocarcinoma. This rearrangement joins TRBV5-1 to TRBJ1-1; TRBD1 aligns across 7 bases. The sequencing used peripheral blood mononuclear cells, collected before any cancer treatment. The CDR3 DNA sequence: TGCGCCAGCAGCGTGGCCGGGACAGCGTCAATGAACACTGAAGCTTTCTTT. The encoded protein is CASSVAGTASMNTEAFF.